These 5 T cell receptor beta chains were all obtained from the same sample, sequenced in a study of CD4 and CD8 cells across lung adenocarcinoma regions (dated by TCRdb to 2016 to 2018). Library generation was performed with PCR. These reads were obtained on a HiSeq X Ten. In TCRdb, the public reads were trimmed at Q25 with fastp and aligned with MiXCR, with productive beta chains retained. Each entry merges the rows of one CDR3 protein and shows their most common DNA and genes. The sample table shows over 9,500 distinct CDR3 sequences, and approximately 50% are seen once. The ten largest clones add up to 35% to 40% of the sample. Sequenced material: CD8+ T cells from the margin of a lung tumor. Sample cell subset or site, as interpreted from the label and publication: tumor margin region. The source of these receptors is a female donor with lung adenocarcinoma. The CD4 and CD8 labels of this study may be unreliable.

This clonotype was seen a few times. The chain couples TRBV10-3 to TRBJ2-5; D perhaps matches TRBD1 (5 bases). The J call may be mistaken, given a closer DNA end match to TRBJ2-7. The germline V gene has CDR1 ENHRY and CDR2 SYGVKD. The CDR3 has 14 residues. The CDR3: CAISEGASTYEQYF. The DNA of the CDR3 is TGTGCCATCAGTGAGGGGGCGAGTACCTACGAGCAGTACTTC.

The J gene is TRBJ2-4, the V gene TRBV10-1, with D possibly matching TRBD1 (6 bases). Germline V gene data show CDR1 as WNHNN and CDR2 as SYGVQD (reference sequence). The CDR3 length is 16 residues. V lost 3 bases and J lost 13, with 25 bases in between. CDR3 sequence (DNA): TGCGCCAGCAGTGATAAGAGGCTGGGGGCCAAAAACACGCAGTACTTC. Translated: CASSDKRLGAKNTQYF.

The rearrangement links TRBV9 to TRBJ1-2; D not certain. Trimming pared 0 bases from V and 2 bases from J, leaving 8 bases between. CDR3 length equals 14 residues. Germline CDR1 reads SGDLS; CDR2 reads YYNGEE. CDR3 bases: TGTGCCAGCAGCGTAGCTCAAGTCAACTATGGCTACACCTTC. As protein: CASSVAQVNYGYTF.

The CDR3: CASSYAPPGLAGGRDTQYF. As DNA, the CDR3 is TGTGCCAGCAGTTACGCCCCCCCGGGACTAGCGGGAGGGCGAGATACGCAGTATTTT. The chain recombines TRBV6-5 with TRBJ2-3; 16 bases align to TRBD2. V was clipped by 2 bases and J by 5 bases; unmatched bases: 10. The germline CDR1 and CDR2 sequences are MNHEY and SVGAGI. The CDR3 spans 19 residues.

The chain carries TRBV6-1 and TRBJ2-3; 8 bases are a match to TRBD2. Germline lookup yields CDR1 MNHNS and CDR2 SASEGT. The CDR3 runs 15 residues. V shed 9 bases, J shed 1 base, and the junction held 9 bases outside the gene matches. The CDR3 region has the DNA TGTGCCAGTTGGTCGGGGGGGTTTGGCACAGATACGCAGTATTTT. It encodes CASWSGGFGTDTQYF.